This entry concerns a single TCR beta chain. Its antigen is still unknown. No per-base quality is available; no much larger clone lies one base away. This record belongs to a study of blood T cells in healthy people across ages (dated by TCRdb to the mid-2010s). Context from the whole study: In model experiments, template switching captured roughly one uniquely barcoded TCR beta cDNA molecule for every two T cells. The study analyzed two additional independent replicas of 1 million unique cDNA reads from the same blood draw for two donors, one aged 18 to 30 and one aged 80 or older. The donors were divided into four age groups: young (average about 15 years), middle-aged (almost 40), aged (roughly 66) and long-lived (nearly 85). Donors of different ages were randomly distributed across sequencing lanes to avoid experimental bias. To track age-related changes in TCR beta repertoire diversity, the study relied on deep sequencing normalized with unique cDNA molecular identifiers.

The library was made by 5' RACE. The instrument given in TCRdb is Illumina HiSeq 2500. The second PCR ran for roughly 7 to 12 cycles and used a J-beta primer mix along with a sample-barcoded 5' primer. A unique molecular identifier was introduced onto each TCR beta cDNA molecule by a template-switch 5' adaptor carrying 12 random nucleotides. Each sample yielded at least 3 million CDR3-containing paired-end reads. First-strand cDNA was synthesized from all RNA with the Mint cDNA synthesis kit, primed by a TRBC-specific oligonucleotide. All cDNA was treated with uracil-DNA glycosylase and then went through a first 18-cycle PCR with the universal primers M1SS and BC2_uni_R. Per the authors' processing: For normalization, 1 million high-quality reads were randomly selected from each sample, with every read carrying a distinct molecular identifier. Instead of being binned into consensus sequences, reads that shared molecular identifiers were thrown out. CDR3 identification, clonotype clustering and error correction used MiTCR with a Q25 quality threshold and the strictest error-elimination algorithm. A nonparametric unseen species model using Euler transformation provided a lower-bound estimate of total TCR beta diversity. TCRdb reanalyzed the raw reads on its own, using fastp at Q25 for trimming and MiXCR for clone calling, and kept in-frame beta chains. For every CDR3 protein sequence, its rows merge into one entry that carries the most common genes and DNA. The V and J calls were determined by TCRdb, not by the authors. Recorded for this sample are roughly 1,500,000 distinct CDR3 sequences; about 32% of them occurred a single time. The ten largest clones take up about 11% of the sample.

Beyond this particular receptor, the publication reports: Compared with the aged group, the long-lived group had more naive CD4+ T cells, fewer expanded clones and increased TCR diversity, a pattern suggesting age selection. Estimates of total diversity based on one million sequenced T cells were considered lower bounds and underestimates. Because profiling used bulk unsorted PBMCs, naive and antigen-experienced compartments could not be compared conclusively. Observed TCR beta diversity per million T cells fell roughly linearly with age, and a significant reduction was already apparent by age about 36. Observed TCR beta diversity correlated strongly with the percentage of naive T cells measured by flow cytometry. Because donor CMV infection status was unknown, age-related changes in expanded clonotypes were potentially confounded.

The donors were around 39 Caucasian individuals from Russia, aged roughly 6 to 100 years, who were systemically healthy. Each donor gave 8 to 10 milliliters of peripheral blood, drawn into EDTA-treated Vacutainer tubes. PBMCs were isolated by Ficoll-Paque density-gradient centrifugation, with at least 7 million obtained per sample. Trizol reagent was used to extract total RNA from the PBMCs, yielding at least 5.5 micrograms per sample. The percentages of naive CD45RAhigh/CD27high T cells were determined by flow cytometry on a PBMC aliquot from every donor. Trimming removed 3 bases from V and 2 bases from J, leaving 18 bases between the germline ends. The cysteine opens and the phenylalanine closes a CDR3 of 17 amino acids. This entry keeps only the CDR3 DNA: 51 bases, framed from base 1. From a lookup of the germline V gene (reference sequence), CDR1 and CDR2 are LGHDT and YNNKEL.

Sequencing was done on a sample of blood. The source is a young woman in good health. This receptor chain uses TRBV3-1 and TRBJ2-3, with a tentative D gene TRBD2 over 5 matching bases. The CDR3 is CASSQVWSGSVTDTQYF. The base sequence is TGTGCCAGCAGCCAGGTTTGGAGCGGATCGGTCACAGATACGCAGTATTTT.